The 30 T cell receptor beta chains listed next were all sequenced from one sample in a study of metastatic and nonmetastatic thyroid tumors (dated by TCRdb to the early 2020s). The library was obtained by PCR. The listed sequencing device is Illumina HiSeq 4000. The raw public data were reprocessed by TCRdb itself: fastp quality trimming at Q25, MiXCR clonotype calling, in-frame beta chains only. Here the sample has nearly 25,000 clones; about a quarter occur a single time. Around 18% of the sample is held by the ten biggest clonotypes. Before undergoing thyroid surgery, none of the patients had been given any kind of treatment. The sequenced sample was blood. All receptors derive from a male donor with papillary thyroid cancer or a benign thyroid nodule (not recorded which). Some clones in this sample may be carry-over from other donors' samples.

The chain recombines TRBV11-2 with TRBJ1-1; 8 bases are a match to TRBD1. J lost 4 bases, V lost 3 bases, and 7 bases had no gene match. The CDR3 runs 15 residues. Germline CDR1 reads SGHAT; CDR2 reads FQNNGV. CDR3 residues: CASSFGGTGITEAFF. In DNA form, the CDR3 reads TGTGCCAGCAGCTTTGGAGGGACAGGAATCACTGAAGCTTTCTTT.

The chain has TRBV20-1 and TRBJ2-5, with 10 bases lining up with TRBD1. The J segment lost 1 base and the V segment lost 6 bases, leaving 8 bases of the junction unmatched. CDR3 length equals 15 residues. Germline loops: CDR1 DFQATT, CDR2 SNEGSKA (reference sequence). The CDR3 DNA sequence: TGCAGTGCGAATGACAGGGGGCGATTCCAAGAGACCCAGTACTTC. Encoded protein: CSANDRGRFQETQYF.

This clone was found many times. V usage is TRBV4-2 and J usage is TRBJ2-7; D unresolved. CDR1 and CDR2 from the germline V gene are LGHNA and YNFKEQ. The CDR3 contains 15 residues. Trimming removed 4 bases at V and 0 bases at J, with 13 bases between. CDR3 amino acids: CASSPSYSSSYEQYF. The CDR3 bases are TGTGCCAGCAGCCCCTCCTACTCTAGCTCCTACGAGCAGTACTTC.

This clone was counted many times. V gene TRBV3-1 combines with J gene TRBJ2-2, with a weak D call TRBD2 (6 bases). The CDR3 extends over 17 amino acids. The V end lost 0 bases, the J end lost 1 base, and 12 bases lay between the germline ends. Germline CDR1 LGHDT, CDR2 YNNKEL (reference sequence). The chain's CDR3 is CASSQERNSGNTGELFF. Written as DNA, the CDR3 is TGTGCCAGCAGCCAAGAGAGAAATAGCGGGAACACCGGGGAGCTGTTTTTT.

As for this clone: An end of the junction does not agree with germline; a read error may underlie this. The chain carries TRBV27 and TRBJ2-2, with D perhaps TRBD1 (6 bases). The CDR3 spans 16 residues. Germline V gene sequence: CDR1 MNHEY, CDR2 SMNVEV (reference sequence). The CDR3 region is CARKTPPRGLHRGAVF. The CDR3, as DNA: TGTGCCCGCAAAACGCCACCCAGGGGCCTACACCGGGGAGCTGTTTTT.

This clone was observed many times. This chain connects TRBV5-5 to TRBJ1-1; D gene uncertain. The germline V gene encodes CDR1 SGHKS and CDR2 YYEKEE (reference sequence). The CDR3 spans 13 residues. The V end lost 2 bases, the J end lost 3 bases, and 8 bases lay between the germline ends. This CDR3 reads CASSFDGYTEAFF. CDR3 DNA: TGTGCCAGCAGCTTCGACGGCTACACTGAAGCTTTCTTT.

V is TRBV27 and J is TRBJ2-7, with D possibly being TRBD2 (5 bases). V lost 11 bases, J lost 3 bases, and 17 bases lay in between. The CDR3 is 13 amino acids. The V gene's germline CDR1 is MNHEY and CDR2 SMNVEV (reference sequence). CDR3 sequence reads: CAAGKGHYYEQYF. The CDR3 bases are TGTGCCGCCGGGAAGGGTCATTACTACGAGCAGTACTTC.

This clone has ten or more counts. This rearrangement joins TRBV20-1 to TRBJ2-1; 11 bases match TRBD2. Germline V lookup: CDR1 DFQATT, CDR2 SNEGSKA (reference sequence). V lost 5 bases to trimming and J lost 7 bases; unmatched junction nucleotides: 10. CDR3 length equals 15 residues. The CDR3 sequence: CSAPRLAGGPNEQFF. The CDR3 coding sequence is TGCAGTGCTCCACGATTAGCGGGAGGGCCAAATGAGCAGTTCTTC.

This sequence joins TRBV7-2 and TRBJ2-7; TRBD1 aligns across 7 bases. The CDR3 spans 15 residues. The junction had 9 bases not matched to a gene; V was cut back by 5 bases and J by 2 bases. The germline gives CDR1 SGHTA, CDR2 FQGNSA. CDR3 sequence (DNA): TGTGCCAGCAGCAAGGACAGGATAGGAACCTACGAGCAGTACTTC. Protein product: CASSKDRIGTYEQYF.

This clone was found many times. The rearrangement uses TRBV6-6 and TRBJ1-1; tentatively, D is TRBD1 (5 bases). V lost 7 bases and J lost 1, with 28 bases in between. The CDR3 covers 19 residues. The germline CDR1 and CDR2 sequences are MNHNY and SVGAGI (reference sequence). CDR3 DNA: TGTGCCAGCACCCCGGGCAGGGCCAAACCTTCGATGGAGAACACTGAAGCTTTCTTT. It specifies CASTPGRAKPSMENTEAFF.

By share of the sample, this clone is medium-sized. The CDR3 spells CASSRTSDNEQFF. The CDR3 nucleotides read TGTGCCAGCAGCCGGACTAGCGACAATGAGCAGTTCTTC. The V and J genes are TRBV12-3 or TRBV12-4 and TRBJ2-1, with TRBD2 identical over 9 bases. V shed 6 bases and J 5 bases; nucleotides not matched to a gene: 2. The CDR3 spans 13 residues.

As regards this clone: A clone one base away is much larger, so this may be a read error. The chain combines TRBV5-8 with TRBJ2-1; D possibly matches TRBD1 or TRBD2 (5 bases each). The CDR3 has 10 residues. Germline V gene lookup returns CDR1 SGHTS and CDR2 YDEGEE. CDR3 DNA: TGTGCCAGCGTCCGGGGCCAGCATTTCTTC. This translates into CASVRGQHFF.

This clone has at least ten counts. This chain uses TRBV5-1 with TRBJ1-1; D is perhaps TRBD1 (5 bases). Trimming pared 4 bases from V and 5 bases from J, leaving 15 bases between. Germline V gene data show CDR1 as SGHRS and CDR2 as YFSETQ. The CDR3 length is 14 residues. Here the CDR3 reads CASSTGTANTEAFF. The CDR3 bases are TGCGCCAGCAGCACCGGGACGGCGAATACTGAAGCTTTCTTT.

This clone was detected ten times or more. At the DNA level, this CDR3 is encoded by other sequences in the same sample as well. The chain joins TRBV20-1 to TRBJ2-7; 13 nucleotides line up with TRBD2. V was clipped by 5 bases and J by 7 bases; unmatched bases: 14. The CDR3 runs to 16 residues. CDR1 is DFQATT and CDR2 is SNEGSKA in the germline V gene (reference sequence). DNA for the CDR3: TGCAGTGCTGAGAGGAGGACTAGCGGGAGTCTTCGTGAGCAGTACTTC. Translating it yields CSAERRTSGSLREQYF.

This clone occurred many times. The rearrangement links TRBV12-3 or TRBV12-4 to TRBJ2-7; D gene unclear. The CDR3 spans 12 residues. The V end lost 6 bases, the J end lost 5 bases, and 11 bases lay between the germline ends. In nucleotides, the CDR3 is TGTGCCAGCAGCCAACGGTACCACGAGCAGTACTTC. It yields the protein CASSQRYHEQYF.

This clone showed up many times. The chain couples TRBV20-1 to TRBJ2-1; no firm D call. Germline V CDR1 and CDR2: DFQATT, SNEGSKA (reference sequence). The CDR3 extends over 13 amino acids. DNA for the CDR3: TGCGGCTGGCCGAGCCGATCCTACAATGAGCAGTTCTTC. It is translated as CGWPSRSYNEQFF.

This clone has just a few counts. V is TRBV6-2 or TRBV6-3 and J is TRBJ1-2; D unresolved. Germline-derived CDR1 and CDR2 are MNHEY and SVGEGT. V lost 6 bases, J lost 0 bases, and 23 bases lay in between. This CDR3 is built from 18 residues. For the CDR3, the DNA is TGTGCCAGCAGCCCGATAAAAAAGGCCGTCAAAGCTAACTATGGCTACACCTTC. It translates to CASSPIKKAVKANYGYTF.

This clone was seen repeatedly, ten times or more. V is TRBV28 and J is TRBJ2-5, with a weak D call TRBD2 (7 bases). The germline V gene encodes CDR1 MDHEN and CDR2 SYDVKM. V shed 7 bases and J shed 2 bases, with 14 bases lying between them. The CDR3 has 14 residues. CDR3 nucleotide sequence: TGTGCCAGCAAGGGGGGGAGCTATCAAGAGACCCAGTACTTC. Its translation is CASKGGSYQETQYF.

This clone has a count of ten or more. The chain uses TRBV4-1 and TRBJ1-1, with a possible D match to TRBD1 (6 bases). V was shortened by 4 bases and J by 5 bases, with 14 bases between the two germline ends. This CDR3 has 14 amino acids. Looked up from germline, CDR1 is MGHRA and CDR2 is YSYEKL. CDR3 amino acids: CASSPRGAGTEAFF. CDR3 DNA: TGCGCCAGCAGCCCCCGGGGGGCGGGGACTGAAGCTTTCTTT.

This clone was counted a single time. One end of the junction varies from germline; a read error may be responsible. This same CDR3 is encoded by further DNA sequences in the sample. V is TRBV20-1 and J is TRBJ2-7; maybe TRBD2 (5 bases). The CDR3 length is 12 residues. The germline V gene has CDR1 DFQATT and CDR2 SNEGSKA (reference sequence). Here the CDR3 reads CSARGPAGEQYF. CDR3 coding DNA: TGCAGTGCCAGAGGACCTGCGGGCGAGCAGTACTTC.

In this sample, this clone turned up many times. The junction departs from the called germline gene at one end, perhaps through a read error. V is TRBV19 and J is TRBJ2-7; the D gene is possibly TRBD2 (6 bases). Germline loops: CDR1 LNHDA, CDR2 SQIVND (reference sequence). The CDR3 spans 13 residues. CDR3 coding DNA: TGTGCCAGCGACGGCGGGGAGCCCTATGAGCAGTACTTC. This gives the protein CASDGGEPYEQYF.

In its sample, this clone was seen many times. The chain links TRBV29-1 to TRBJ2-1; 8 bases are shared with TRBD2. The germline gives CDR1 SQVTM, CDR2 ANQGSEA. With 8 bases clipped from V and 3 bases from J, the junction kept 9 bases outside the gene matches. The CDR3 is 14 amino acids. CDR3 in amino acids: CSIFGREVYNEQFF. CDR3 bases: TGCAGCATTTTCGGGCGGGAGGTCTACAATGAGCAGTTCTTC.

The genes are TRBV12-3 or TRBV12-4 and TRBJ2-5; possibly TRBD2 for D (6 bases). Trimming removed 8 bases at V and 2 bases at J, with 15 bases between. The length of the CDR3 is 14 residues. CDR3 sequence reads: CASGRTSAQETQYF. DNA of the CDR3: TGTGCCAGCGGGAGGACAAGTGCACAAGAGACCCAGTACTTC.

This clone showed up just a few times. A much larger clonotype is one base distant, so this may be a read error. CDR3 sequence (DNA): TGTGCCAGCAGGACAGAGAGCGGGGACAATGAGCAGTTCTTC. As protein: CASRTESGDNEQFF. This chain links TRBV3-1 with TRBJ2-1, with 7 bases matching TRBD2. The CDR3 extends over 14 amino acids. Trimming at V came to 6 bases and at J to 5 bases, leaving 7 bases not matched to a gene. CDR1 and CDR2 (germline): LGHDT, YNNKEL (reference sequence).

In this sample, this clone turned up many times. The V call is TRBV11-1, the J call TRBJ2-7; D may be TRBD1 (6 bases). V was cut by 5 bases and J by 0 bases, with 8 bases left in between. CDR1 and CDR2 (germline): SGHAT, FQDESV (reference sequence). CDR3 length: 13 residues. The CDR3 spells CASSEQGSYEQYF. Written as DNA, the CDR3 is TGTGCCAGCAGCGAACAGGGCTCCTACGAGCAGTACTTC.

The V gene is TRBV5-1, the J gene TRBJ1-1; D possibly corresponds to TRBD1 (6 bases). With 3 bases removed from V and 0 bases from J, the gap between germline ends came to 12 bases. This CDR3 is 15 amino acids long. CDR1 and CDR2 from the germline V gene are SGHRS and YFSETQ. CDR3 sequence: CASSYGGALNTEAFF. The CDR3, as DNA: TGCGCCAGCAGCTACGGGGGCGCTCTGAACACTGAAGCTTTCTTT.

In its sample, this clone is medium-sized. J is TRBJ2-7 and V is TRBV19; tentative D call: TRBD1 (5 bases). With 0 bases removed from V and 3 bases from J, the gap between germline ends came to 12 bases. CDR3 length equals 15 residues. In germline, CDR1 is LNHDA, CDR2 SQIVND (reference sequence). CDR3 coding DNA: TGTGCCAGTAGTATAGAGACAGAGTTGATCTACGAGCAGTACTTC. It translates to CASSIETELIYEQYF.

In its sample, this clone was seen many times. The chain employs TRBV10-2 and TRBJ1-3, with 7 bases that match TRBD1. The CDR3 extends over 16 amino acids. V was clipped by 2 bases and J by 4 bases; unmatched bases: 8. The germline gives CDR1 WSHSY, CDR2 SAAADI. DNA of the CDR3: TGCGCCAGCAGTGAGCGAGACAGGGTGCGCGGAAACACCATATATTTT. This sequence encodes CASSERDRVRGNTIYF.

This clone is categorized as medium-sized. V gene TRBV6-1 combines with J gene TRBJ2-7; D call uncertain. The CDR3 length is 10 residues. Between the trimmed V and J ends, which lost 10 bases and 6 bases, there was a span of 10 bases. The germline CDR1 and CDR2 sequences are MNHNS and SASEGT. DNA of the CDR3: TGTGCCACCCGATATGGCGAGCAGTACTTC. It codes for CATRYGEQYF.

In its sample, this clone was seen many times. V is TRBV12-3 or TRBV12-4 and J is TRBJ2-1; no firm D call. Deletions cut 1 base from V and 10 bases from J, with 14 bases between. The CDR3 loop spans 14 amino acids. The DNA for the CDR3 is TGTGCCAGCAGTTTAGGCGGTAGCTATTTCGAGCAGTTCTTC. Protein product: CASSLGGSYFEQFF.